This T cell receptor (beta chain) was captured by sequencing in a study of T cells in Graves' hyperthyroidism and ophthalmopathy. This clonotype came up many times. Its antigen is not identified. The TCR beta CDR3 regions underwent amplification using RNA transcripts as the source. A first-round RT-PCR of the TCR CDR3 used the HTBI primer set. TCRdb processed the multiplex PCR reads anew with MiXCR; each CDR3 protein has one entry. The sample shows about 540,000 distinct CDR3 sequences, about half of them seen only once. Study findings and constraints: Most clonotypes expanded in thyroid above 0.001 were likewise present in blood.

No progression to ophthalmopathy during 18 months of follow-up defined stable disease. Each patient was aged 18 to 65 and had newly diagnosed hyperthyroidism of under 2 months' duration. Based on clinical symptoms, serum thyroxine and TRAb, thyroid ultrasound and orbital computed tomography, diagnoses were reached. The CDR3 loop spans 16 amino acids. The V gene's germline CDR1 is MGHRA and CDR2 YSYEKL. The V gene lost 0 bases and the J gene lost 0 bases, with 9 bases spanning the gap. The chain carries TRBV4-1 and TRBJ1-5; D not resolved. This sequence originates from a woman younger than 30 with Graves' hyperthyroidism. The sequenced sample consisted of peripheral blood or thyroid tissue (not recorded which). The CDR3 DNA is TGCGCCAGCAGCCAAGAAGTACAGTATAGCAATCAGCCCCAGCATTTT. Protein: CASSQEVQYSNQPQHF.